The 25 T cell receptor beta chains in this list originate from one sample, sequenced in a study of early T cells in non-severe SARS-CoV-2 infection. TCRdb re-called the 5' RACE reads through MiXCR, storing one row per CDR3 protein. This sample carries tens of thousands of distinct CDR3 sequences, roughly 9.2% of them seen once, and the ten largest clones take 4.2%. Material: whole blood. The receptor source for this set is an adult who was a healthcare worker with PCR-confirmed SARS-CoV-2 infection or an uninfected control (not recorded which).

This clonotype occurred many times. The chain carries TRBV27 and TRBJ2-3, with 7 bases aligning to TRBD2. CDR3 length equals 16 residues. Unmatched junction bases numbered 9, after V lost 5 bases and J lost 1 base. Germline CDR1 MNHEY, CDR2 SMNVEV (reference sequence). The DNA for the CDR3 is TGTGCCAGCAGTCTCTCCAGACTAGCAGGCACAGATACGCAGTATTTT. Translating it yields CASSLSRLAGTDTQYF.

The chain employs TRBV5-1 and TRBJ2-7; 10 bases map to TRBD1. CDR1 and CDR2 from the germline V gene are SGHRS and YFSETQ. Trimming removed 4 bases from V and 5 bases from J; junction bases left unmatched: 9. The CDR3 is 15 residues long. The CDR3 here is CASSNRGTGAHEQYF. The CDR3 DNA reads TGCGCCAGCAGCAACCGTGGGACAGGGGCACACGAGCAGTACTTC.

CDR3 sequence reads: CSVEFARTRYNEQFF. In DNA form, the CDR3 reads TGCAGCGTTGAATTCGCGAGGACTAGGTACAATGAGCAGTTCTTC. The V and J genes are TRBV29-1 and TRBJ2-1, with 7 nucleotides matching TRBD2. Germline CDR1 and CDR2: SQVTM and ANQGSEA. The CDR3 totals 15 residues. V shed 2 bases and J 4 bases; nucleotides not matched to a gene: 8.

This clonotype was found many times. The chain uses TRBV27 and TRBJ2-7, with 7 bases matching TRBD2. This CDR3 is 13 amino acids long. The germline V gene encodes CDR1 MNHEY and CDR2 SMNVEV (reference sequence). V dropped 3 bases and J dropped 3; count of bases not matched to a gene: 2. CDR3 in amino acids: CASSFTGGYEQYF. DNA of the CDR3: TGTGCCAGCAGTTTTACGGGGGGCTACGAGCAGTACTTC.

This clonotype was counted many times. The CDR3 loop is CATSREAGTTTDTQYF. As DNA, the CDR3 is TGTGCCACCAGCAGAGAGGCCGGGACTACTACAGATACGCAGTATTTT. This chain links TRBV15 with TRBJ2-3; TRBD2 matches at 7 bases. The V gene's germline CDR1 is LNHNV and CDR2 YYDKDF (reference sequence). Germline trimming cut 0 bases from V and 3 bases from J; bases unmatched to any gene: 6. The CDR3 runs to 16 residues.

This clonotype appeared many times. The CDR3 here is CASSLQGDGANVLTF. The CDR3 nucleotides are TGTGCCAGCAGCTTACAGGGGGATGGGGCCAACGTCCTGACTTTC. This chain joins TRBV7-9 and TRBJ2-6; 7 nucleotides line up with TRBD1. Germline V CDR1 and CDR2: SEHNR, FQNEAQ (reference sequence). V shed 2 bases, J shed 3 bases, and the junction held 1 base outside the gene matches. The CDR3 runs to 15 residues.

This clonotype was seen repeatedly, ten times or more. The V gene is TRBV6-2 or TRBV6-3, the J gene TRBJ2-1; D call uncertain. The CDR3 has 13 residues. The V end lost 3 bases, the J end lost 5 bases, and 8 bases lay between the germline ends. Germline V gene data show CDR1 as MNHEY and CDR2 as SVGEGT. CDR3 sequence reads: CASSYAPNNEQFF. The CDR3, as DNA: TGTGCCAGCAGTTATGCTCCAAACAATGAGCAGTTCTTC.

V gene TRBV6-1 combines with J gene TRBJ2-3, with TRBD2 matching over 11 bases. J gave up 5 bases and V 0 bases, and 19 bases lay outside the gene matches. This CDR3 spans 21 amino acids. The germline gives CDR1 MNHNS, CDR2 SASEGT. CDR3 coding DNA: TGTGCCAGCAGTGAAGCGCAGAGAGGGATAGCGGGAGGGCCTGTGAGAGATACGCAGTATTTT. It yields the protein CASSEAQRGIAGGPVRDTQYF.

This clonotype was seen at least ten times. CDR3 loop: CASSSQGRTEAFF. The CDR3, as DNA: TGTGCCAGCAGTTCGCAGGGAAGAACTGAAGCTTTCTTT. The V gene is TRBV28, the J gene TRBJ1-1; D is perhaps TRBD1 (5 bases). Germline CDR1 is MDHEN and CDR2 is SYDVKM. The CDR3 consists of 13 residues. V was shortened by 4 bases and J by 5 bases, with 11 bases between the two germline ends.

This clonotype was detected ten times or more. The rearrangement uses TRBV7-2 and TRBJ2-3, with TRBD2 matching 15 bases. The CDR3 length is 18 residues. CDR1 is SGHTA and CDR2 is FQGNSA in the germline V gene. V gave up 3 bases and J gave up 0 bases; unmatched junction bases: 4. The CDR3 reads CASSLGLAGGSSTDTQYF. The CDR3, as DNA: TGTGCCAGCAGCTTGGGACTAGCGGGAGGATCTAGCACAGATACGCAGTATTTT.

This clonotype was recorded many times. In nucleotides, the CDR3 is TGTGCCAGCAGTTATTTAGCTAGCGGCCAGACCCAGTACTTC. This codes for CASSYLASGQTQYF. The chain carries TRBV6-5 and TRBJ2-5, with 7 bases fitting TRBD2. The CDR3 contains 14 residues. J lost 6 bases, V lost 3 bases, and 7 bases had no gene match. Germline lookup yields CDR1 MNHEY and CDR2 SVGAGI.

The chain couples TRBV6-1 to TRBJ2-7, with 7 bases aligning to TRBD2. Germline V gene lookup returns CDR1 MNHNS and CDR2 SASEGT. Trimming took 7 bases from V and 2 from J; bases not matched to a gene: 11. This CDR3 spans 15 amino acids. This chain's CDR3 is CASIPAASGTYEQYF. CDR3 nucleotide sequence: TGTGCCAGCATTCCGGCGGCTAGCGGTACCTACGAGCAGTACTTC.

This clonotype came up many times. This chain uses TRBV24-1 with TRBJ2-3; D is perhaps TRBD1 (7 bases). Germline values: CDR1 KGHDR, CDR2 SFDVKD. Trimming pared 0 bases from V and 1 base from J, leaving 16 bases between. The CDR3 has 18 residues. The CDR3 DNA follows: TGTGCCACCAGTGATTTGCACGGAGGGGGCGGAGGCACAGATACGCAGTATTTT. It is translated as CATSDLHGGGGGTDTQYF.

V is TRBV5-5 and J is TRBJ2-7; a weak D match, TRBD2 (6 bases). The CDR3 spans 18 residues. Trimming stripped 1 base from V and 3 bases from J, with 23 bases between. The V gene's germline CDR1 is SGHKS and CDR2 YYEKEE (reference sequence). CDR3 residues: CASSLSPSTGGGNYEQYF. The CDR3 DNA reads as TGTGCCAGCAGCTTGTCACCGAGTACGGGTGGAGGGAACTACGAGCAGTACTTC.

This clonotype was detected ten times or more. This chain links TRBV25-1 with TRBJ2-3; possibly TRBD2 for D (6 bases). V shed 7 bases and J shed 3 bases, with 14 bases lying between them. CDR3 length: 14 residues. In germline, CDR1 is MGHDK, CDR2 SYGVNS. DNA for the CDR3: TGTGCCAGCACCCCCATGGGGGGTACAGATACGCAGTATTTT. Residues: CASTPMGGTDTQYF.

This clonotype was seen a handful of times. The CDR3 DNA sequence: TGCAGTGCTAGAGCCGGGATGGGTTACGAGCAGTACTTC. This translates into CSARAGMGYEQYF. This chain connects TRBV20-1 to TRBJ2-7; a weak D match, TRBD2 (5 bases). V lost 1 base to trimming and J lost 4 bases, with 11 bases between them. This CDR3 region has 13 residues. Germline V lookup: CDR1 DFQATT, CDR2 SNEGSKA (reference sequence).

There are many counts of this clonotype. The CDR3 loop reads CASSSRRLAGGRSTDTQYF. The CDR3 DNA follows: TGTGCCAGCAGCTCGAGACGACTAGCGGGGGGCCGAAGCACAGATACGCAGTATTTT. The genes are TRBV7-9 and TRBJ2-3, with 13 bases fitting TRBD2. The CDR3 is 19 residues long. In germline, CDR1 is SEHNR, CDR2 FQNEAQ (reference sequence). Germline trimming cut 4 bases from V and 0 bases from J; bases unmatched to any gene: 10.

This sequence joins TRBV12-5 and TRBJ2-3; TRBD1 matches 11 bases. V lost 11 bases, J lost 3 bases, and 16 bases stayed unmatched. The germline V gene encodes CDR1 LGHNT and CDR2 FRNRAP. The CDR3 loop spans 17 amino acids. The CDR3 loop reads CAPARRRGTGGTDTQYF. Written as DNA, the CDR3 is TGTGCTCCGGCCCGGAGAAGAGGGACAGGGGGAACAGATACGCAGTATTTT.

This clonotype was seen ten or more times. The chain links TRBV14 to TRBJ2-3; TRBD2 agrees at 7 bases. Germline V CDR1 and CDR2: SGHDN, FVKESK. Unmatched junction bases numbered 5, after V lost 4 bases and J lost 1 base. The CDR3 runs to 15 residues. CDR3 region: CASSRSGSGTDTQYF. The CDR3 bases are TGTGCCAGCAGCCGTAGCGGGTCTGGCACAGATACGCAGTATTTT.

Ten or more counts support this clonotype. The CDR3 DNA is TGCAGTGCTTACAGCTTAAGCTCCTACAATGAGCAGTTCTTC. Encoded protein: CSAYSLSSYNEQFF. The chain recombines TRBV20-1 with TRBJ2-1; D remains ambiguous. Germline CDR1 is DFQATT and CDR2 is SNEGSKA (reference sequence). Trimming stripped 5 bases from V and 0 bases from J, with 11 bases between. The CDR3 is 14 residues long.

This clonotype came up a few times. The chain couples TRBV3-1 to TRBJ1-2; D might be TRBD1 (6 bases). The ends were cut back, 0 bases at V and 8 bases at J, with 16 bases in the middle. The CDR3 spans 15 residues. Germline CDR1 and CDR2: LGHDT and YNNKEL (reference sequence). CDR3 nucleotides: TGTGCCAGCAGCCAAGATAGCAGGGGCACGGTGGGCTACACCTTC. Its translation: CASSQDSRGTVGYTF.

The chain links TRBV12-3 or TRBV12-4 to TRBJ1-1; 8 positions match TRBD1. V lost 3 bases to trimming and J lost 4 bases; unmatched junction nucleotides: 7. The CDR3 runs 15 residues. In DNA form, the CDR3 reads TGTGCCAGCAGTTTCCCAGGGGGCGCACGCACTGAAGCTTTCTTT. Its translation is CASSFPGGARTEAFF.

This clonotype was seen many times. This chain links TRBV2 with TRBJ1-2; 10 positions match TRBD1. The junction had 10 bases not matched to a gene; V was cut back by 8 bases and J by 7 bases. Looked up from germline, CDR1 is SNHLY and CDR2 is FYNNEI. The CDR3 runs 14 residues. The DNA for the CDR3 is TGTGCCAGCGCCCTGACAGGGGGCGCAGGTGGCTACACCTTC. It specifies CASALTGGAGGYTF.

In its sample, this clonotype was seen many times. The chain combines TRBV7-2 with TRBJ2-5, with 8 positions matching TRBD2. The CDR3 is 14 amino acids. Germline-derived CDR1 and CDR2 are SGHTA and FQGNSA. V dropped 5 bases and J dropped 5; count of bases not matched to a gene: 7. CDR3 residues: CASSKGGRMETQYF. The DNA of the CDR3 is TGTGCCAGCAGCAAGGGCGGGAGGATGGAGACCCAGTACTTC.

About this clonotype: An end of the junction differs from the germline gene, which may be a read error. V usage is TRBV7-2 and J usage is TRBJ2-1; 12 nucleotides agree with TRBD2. The germline gives CDR1 SGHTA, CDR2 FQGNSA. CDR3 length equals 16 residues. The chain's CDR3 is CVSSPRLAGVRYEQFF. The CDR3 DNA follows: TGTGTCAGCAGCCCCAGACTAGCGGGAGTAAGGTATGAGCAGTTCTTC.